This T cell receptor (beta chain) stems from a study of Ad26.COV2.S vaccination and SARS-CoV-2 variants. Treatment given: roughly 18 received Ad26.COV2.S at low or high dose, single or two shots; about 5 received placebo; per-sample allocation not given. The samples date from day 63 after the first vaccine or placebo injection. TCRdb keeps only in-frame clones here, not all; method: immunoSEQ multiplex PCR. The sample shows about 320,000 clones, around four fifths of them seen only once. Material: peripheral blood, obtained in a trial of Ad26.COV2.S vaccine versus placebo. This receptor was taken from a person between 18 and 59 years old who received the Ad26.COV2.S COVID-19 vaccine or a placebo.

The chain's CDR3 is CASKRAAGSGDTQYF. Here the CDR3 DNA reads TGCGCCAGCAAACGGGCGGCGGGTTCAGGAGATACGCAGTATTTT. V gene TRBV5-1 combines with J gene TRBJ2-3; tentatively, D is TRBD2 (5 bases). The CDR3 contains 15 residues. Trimming removed 6 bases at V and 5 bases at J, with 19 bases between. Germline values: CDR1 SGHRS, CDR2 YFSETQ.